These 32 T cell receptor beta chains were all obtained from the same sample, sequenced in a study of CD8+CD57+ T cells in acquired aplastic anemia. TCR beta VDJ combinations and CDR3 sequences were profiled from genomic DNA. TCRdb reprocessed the reads with MiXCR, giving one entry per CDR3 protein. The sample has roughly 150,000 distinct CDR3 sequences, more than 45% seen once. Patients picked for sequencing had shown CD8+CD57+ cell expansion detected by flow cytometry. The sequenced sample consisted of sorted CD4+, CD8+, or CD8+CD57+ T cells (not recorded which) from PBMCs. The receptors derive from a human donor with aplastic anemia.

This clonotype was observed many times. This rearrangement joins TRBV19 to TRBJ2-2; D is unresolved. V was shortened by 3 bases and J by 5 bases, with 19 bases between the two germline ends. Germline values: CDR1 LNHDA, CDR2 SQIVND (reference sequence). The CDR3 has 17 amino acids. CDR3 coding DNA: TGTGCCAGTAGTATTAGGATTTCGGCAGTTCAAACCGGGGAGCTGTTTTTT. Encoded protein: CASSIRISAVQTGELFF.

The chain joins TRBV5-6 to TRBJ1-1; 10 bases map to TRBD1. The CDR3 consists of 13 residues. V gave up 0 bases and J gave up 10 bases; unmatched junction bases: 3. CDR1 is SGHDT, CDR2 YYEEEE, per germline. The CDR3 spells CASSLAGQGGAFF. DNA of the CDR3: TGTGCCAGCAGCTTGGCAGGACAGGGGGGAGCTTTCTTT.

The chain carries TRBV7-3 and TRBJ1-2; tentative D call: TRBD1 (6 bases). Deletions cut 4 bases from V and 4 bases from J, with 16 bases between. The CDR3 runs to 15 residues. Per germline, CDR1 SGHTA and CDR2 FQGTGA. The CDR3 loop reads CASSSGGGQLYGYTF. Here the CDR3 DNA reads TGTGCCAGCAGCTCCGGAGGCGGACAGCTCTATGGCTACACCTTC.

The chain carries TRBV9 and TRBJ2-3, with D possibly matching TRBD2 (6 bases). Between the trimmed V and J ends, which lost 7 bases and 5 bases, there was a span of 23 bases. Germline-derived CDR1 and CDR2 are SGDLS and YYNGEE. CDR3 size: 16 residues. The DNA of the CDR3 is TGTGCCAGCTCACGGAGGGGTATGACGGCGGGAGATACGCAGTATTTT. Protein: CASSRRGMTAGDTQYF.

The chain carries TRBV25-1 and TRBJ2-1; the match to TRBD2 covers 13 bases. Trimming took 5 bases from V and 9 from J; bases not matched to a gene: 7. This CDR3 is 15 amino acids long. Germline loops: CDR1 MGHDK, CDR2 SYGVNS. The CDR3 nucleotides are TGTGCCAGCAGTCCACGGACTAGCGGGAGTTCTGAGCAGTTCTTC. It encodes CASSPRTSGSSEQFF.

The gene calls are TRBV5-6 and TRBJ2-7; D call uncertain. The end of the DNA aligns better with TRBJ2-1, so the J call may be wrong. Germline CDR1 reads SGHDT; CDR2 reads YYEEEE. There are 13 residues in the CDR3. The CDR3 DNA reads as TGTGCCAGCAGCTTGGTGGCAGTGGATGAGCAGTTCTTC. Protein: CASSLVAVDEQFF.

V and J are TRBV5-4 and TRBJ2-3, with 14 nucleotides matching TRBD2. Unmatched junction bases numbered 5, after V lost 4 bases and J lost 1 base. Germline V gene data show CDR1 as SGHNT and CDR2 as YYREEE (reference sequence). The CDR3 sequence is 17 residues long. The CDR3 DNA is TGTGCCAGCAGCGACGGGACTAGCGGGAGTCGCACAGATACGCAGTATTTT. Translated, it gives CASSDGTSGSRTDTQYF.

This clonotype was seen at least ten times. The genes are TRBV12-3 or TRBV12-4 and TRBJ2-3; tentatively, D is TRBD2 (5 bases). V shed 8 bases and J shed 2 bases, with 11 bases lying between them. CDR3 length: 13 residues. In nucleotides, the CDR3 is TGTGCCAGCTCAGCGGCGATCACAGATACGCAGTATTTT. As protein: CASSAAITDTQYF.

Many counts were recorded for this clonotype. The genes are TRBV20-1 and TRBJ2-1; D is ambiguous. Germline values: CDR1 DFQATT, CDR2 SNEGSKA (reference sequence). The CDR3 has 12 residues. With 6 bases removed from V and 6 bases from J, the gap between germline ends came to 12 bases. The CDR3 loop is CSAPRTSNEQFF. The CDR3, as DNA: TGCAGTGCCCCGCGGACCTCCAATGAGCAGTTCTTC.

In DNA, the CDR3 is TGTGCCAGCAGCATAAATAGCGGGTCCAATGAGCAGTTCTTC. It codes for CASSINSGSNEQFF. This chain connects TRBV6-1 to TRBJ2-1; 7 nucleotides match TRBD2. The V and J ends lost 6 bases and 6 bases, in that order; junction bases with no gene match: 8. The CDR3 runs to 14 residues. In germline, CDR1 is MNHNS, CDR2 SASEGT.

Details on this clonotype: The junction and the germline gene differ at one end; a read error may be behind it. V is TRBV19 and J is TRBJ2-1, with a weak D call TRBD1 (6 bases). The CDR3 consists of 15 residues. CDR1 and CDR2 (germline): LNHDA, SQIVND (reference sequence). In DNA form, the CDR3 reads TGTGCCAGTAGTGTAGACAGGCTGAACTACAATGAGCAGTTCTTC. Its translation: CASSVDRLNYNEQFF.

This clonotype was counted between two and nine times. Being one base from a much bigger clone, this may be a read error. The rearrangement joins TRBV19 to TRBJ1-3; a weak D match, TRBD1 (5 bases). The CDR3 sequence is 16 residues long. Germline CDR1 LNHDA, CDR2 SQIVND (reference sequence). The CDR3 loop reads CASRPSPDRSGSTIYF. CDR3 sequence (DNA): TGTGCCAGTAGGCCCTCACCAGACAGATCTGGAAGCACCATATATTTT.

In its sample, this clonotype was seen a few times. The chain carries TRBV6-1 and TRBJ1-4; 7 bases agree with TRBD1. Germline V CDR1 and CDR2: MNHNS, SASEGT. The V gene end was trimmed by 4 bases and the J gene end by 7 bases; junction bases not matched to a gene: 12. The CDR3 length is 16 residues. CDR3 sequence reads: CASSVGQLKKGEKLFF. CDR3 nucleotide sequence: TGTGCCAGCAGTGTGGGACAGTTGAAAAAGGGTGAAAAACTGTTTTTT.

Remarks on this clonotype: Since the CDR3 does not end with the conserved phenylalanine or tryptophan, this likely comes from a read error. Because the CDR3's place on the DNA is in doubt, the DNA is left out and the CDR3 is given as listed by TCRdb. The chain couples TRBV7-2 to TRBJ2-1; TRBD1 is taken as the D call from the table, unchecked against the DNA. Per germline, CDR1 SGHTA and CDR2 FQGNSA. The CDR3 is 13 residues long, counting both termini. The CDR3 reads CASSQRRDSEQLL.

The chain carries TRBV7-2 and TRBJ1-1, with a weak D call TRBD1 (5 bases). Trimming left V 5 bases short and J 2 bases short, with 12 bases between. The CDR3 consists of 14 residues. CDR1 and CDR2 (germline): SGHTA, FQGNSA. In nucleotides, the CDR3 is TGTGCCAGCAGCGATGTCGACAGAAACACTGAAGCTTTCTTT. This translates into CASSDVDRNTEAFF.

This clonotype has only one observation. V gene TRBV25-1 combines with J gene TRBJ2-1, with 9 bases fitting TRBD1. J was trimmed by 0 bases and V by 2 bases; bases with no gene match: 5. CDR1 is MGHDK, CDR2 SYGVNS, per germline. This CDR3 has 17 amino acids. As DNA, the CDR3 is TGTGCCAGCAGTGAAGACTTGGACAGGGGCTCCTACAATGAGCAGTTCTTC. Amino acid sequence: CASSEDLDRGSYNEQFF.

The V call is TRBV20-1, the J call TRBJ2-2; D is undetermined. Germline-derived CDR1 and CDR2 are DFQATT and SNEGSKA (reference sequence). With 2 bases removed from V and 6 bases from J, the gap between germline ends came to 4 bases. The CDR3 loop spans 11 amino acids. The DNA for the CDR3 is TGCAGTGCTAGATCTCCCGGGGAGCTGTTTTTT. It is translated as CSARSPGELFF.

This clonotype is a singleton in its sample. This could be a read error, since a much larger clone is one nucleotide away. The V gene is TRBV19, the J gene TRBJ2-7; 7 bases fit TRBD2. The germline V gene encodes CDR1 LNHDA and CDR2 SQIVND (reference sequence). The length of the CDR3 is 14 residues. V lost 9 bases and J lost 3; bases outside the gene matches: 11. The DNA for the CDR3 is TGTGCCAGCAGTTTTGGGCTAGCGGACTACGAGCAGTACTTC. It translates to CASSFGLADYEQYF.

This clonotype was seen many times. The V call is TRBV9, the J call TRBJ2-1; no reliable D call. Trimming took 0 bases from V and 1 from J, leaving 8 bases between them. The CDR3 length is 15 residues. Germline lookup yields CDR1 SGDLS and CDR2 YYNGEE. CDR3 protein: CASSVDVPSYNEQFF. DNA of the CDR3: TGTGCCAGCAGCGTAGATGTTCCATCCTACAATGAGCAGTTCTTC.

V gene TRBV7-6 combines with J gene TRBJ1-6; TRBD1 agrees at 8 bases. V trimming: 2 bases; J trimming: 7 bases; junction bases outside the gene matches: 4. Per the germline V gene, CDR1 is SGHVS and CDR2 is FNYEAQ. This CDR3 has 15 residues. CDR3 loop: CASSLSTGGNSPLHF. DNA of the CDR3: TGTGCCAGCAGCTTAAGTACAGGGGGGAATTCACCCCTCCACTTT.

This clonotype was seen ten or more times. J is TRBJ2-1 and V is TRBV9; 9 nucleotides match TRBD2. Germline CDR1 is SGDLS and CDR2 is YYNGEE. V lost 4 bases to trimming and J lost 3 bases; unmatched junction nucleotides: 8. This CDR3 is built from 16 residues. This chain's CDR3 is CASSSPRTSDYNEQFF. CDR3 in DNA: TGTGCCAGCAGCAGCCCCAGGACTAGCGACTACAATGAGCAGTTCTTC.

The chain carries TRBV11-2 and TRBJ2-1; TRBD2 agrees at 10 bases. J gave up 8 bases and V 1 base, and 2 bases lay outside the gene matches. The CDR3 extends over 14 amino acids. Per germline, CDR1 SGHAT and CDR2 FQNNGV. Here the CDR3 reads CASSLGLAGDEQFF. The CDR3 nucleotides read TGTGCCAGCAGCTTAGGGCTAGCGGGAGATGAGCAGTTCTTC.

Turning to this clonotype: With a much larger clone just one base away, this may be a read error. The chain uses TRBV12-3 or TRBV12-4 and TRBJ1-4; tentative D call: TRBD1 (5 bases). The CDR3 loop spans 16 amino acids. V was pared by 0 bases and J by 3 bases, with 11 bases between. For the CDR3, the DNA is TGTGCCAGCAGTTTAGCGCGTACAGGATCTAATGAAAAACTGTTTTTT. It specifies CASSLARTGSNEKLFF.

This clonotype was detected ten times or more. DNA of the CDR3: TGTGCCAGCAGTGATACCTACGAGCAGTACTTC. Its protein is CASSDTYEQYF. V and J are TRBV6-1 and TRBJ2-7; D ambiguous. Trimming took off 3 bases at V and 2 bases at J, with 2 bases between the two ends. This CDR3 has 11 amino acids. Germline CDR1 reads MNHNS; CDR2 reads SASEGT.

This clonotype was observed many times. The V and J genes are TRBV20-1 and TRBJ2-7; 7 bases line up with TRBD1. From germline, CDR1 is DFQATT and CDR2 SNEGSKA (reference sequence). V trimming: 5 bases; J trimming: 0 bases; junction bases outside the gene matches: 7. The CDR3 has 14 amino acids. Here the CDR3 reads CSAHRGRSSYEQYF. As DNA, the CDR3 is TGCAGTGCTCACAGGGGCCGAAGCTCCTACGAGCAGTACTTC.

This clonotype was recorded many times. The genes are TRBV5-1 and TRBJ2-5; unclear D gene. CDR1 is SGHRS, CDR2 YFSETQ, per germline. Trimming pared 0 bases from V and 2 bases from J, leaving 11 bases between. This CDR3 spans 15 amino acids. For the CDR3, the DNA is TGCGCCAGCAGCTTGGAGGGATTCCCGCAAGAGACCCAGTACTTC. Translated: CASSLEGFPQETQYF.

This clonotype has a single count. The chain uses TRBV11-2 and TRBJ2-1, with TRBD2 matching over 13 bases. Losses at the gene ends were 5 bases for V and 4 bases for J; bases not matched to a gene: 5. This CDR3 region has 16 residues. Germline lookup yields CDR1 SGHAT and CDR2 FQNNGV. The CDR3 loop reads CASSVGTSGKYNEQFF. The DNA of the CDR3 is TGTGCCAGCAGCGTAGGGACTAGCGGGAAATACAATGAGCAGTTCTTC.

This clonotype was seen at least ten times. The chain employs TRBV2 and TRBJ1-1; D remains unclear. Trimming removed 5 bases at V and 1 base at J, with 11 bases between. This CDR3 contains 14 residues. The germline V gene has CDR1 SNHLY and CDR2 FYNNEI. The CDR3 is CASSLRHENTEAFF. The CDR3, as DNA: TGTGCCAGCAGTTTAAGACACGAGAACACTGAAGCTTTCTTT.

The chain couples TRBV10-3 to TRBJ2-7; 8 nucleotides align to TRBD2. Unmatched junction bases numbered 5, after V lost 0 bases and J lost 4 bases. The V gene's germline CDR1 is ENHRY and CDR2 SYGVKD. The CDR3 length is 15 residues. The CDR3 is CAISESSGGQYEQYF. The DNA for the CDR3 is TGTGCCATCAGTGAGTCCTCGGGGGGGCAATACGAGCAGTACTTC.

The chain employs TRBV2 and TRBJ2-5; D perhaps matches TRBD2 (6 bases). The V end lost 1 base, the J end lost 10 bases, and 13 bases lay between the germline ends. The CDR3 is 13 residues long. The germline gives CDR1 SNHLY, CDR2 FYNNEI. Here the CDR3 reads CASSEVRRDDQYF. Written as DNA, the CDR3 is TGTGCCAGCAGTGAAGTTCGGCGGGACGACCAGTACTTC.

This chain joins TRBV27 and TRBJ1-1; a possible D gene is TRBD1 (5 bases). Trimming cost V 6 bases and J 0 bases, with 11 bases left between them. Germline V gene data show CDR1 as MNHEY and CDR2 as SMNVEV (reference sequence). The CDR3 is 14 residues long. CDR3 DNA sequence: TGTGCCAGCAGCTCTCCGACAGTGAACACTGAAGCTTTCTTT. Translation gives CASSSPTVNTEAFF.

The chain uses TRBV24-1 and TRBJ2-3; 7 nucleotides align to TRBD2. This CDR3 region has 15 residues. Germline CDR1 and CDR2: KGHDR and SFDVKD. The V segment lost 1 base and the J segment 1 base; nucleotides outside the gene matches: 1. The CDR3 coding sequence is TGTGCCACCAGTGATTTCGCGGGGGGCACAGATACGCAGTATTTT. Translated, it gives CATSDFAGGTDTQYF.